These T cell receptor beta chains were read from a single sample in a study of cytomegalovirus exposure and HLA in healthy donors. The table came from immunoSEQ multiplex PCR; TCRdb's copy has only in-frame clones and leaves some out. The sample gives over 150,000 clones, approximately 80% of which show up once; around 3.2% is in the top ten. Material for sequencing was PBMCs. These receptors came from a woman between 50 and 59 years old in good health and CMV-seropositive. The conserved cysteine and the conserved F or W are not part of the CDR3 here. Fields, in order: V gene, CDR3 protein.

V gene: TRBV9
CDR3 protein: ASSAKGVNEKLF

V gene: TRBV6-4
CDR3 protein: ASSPLPAGSTDTQY

V gene: TRBV7-5
CDR3 protein: ARSWGTGRGNTEAF

V gene: TRBV9
CDR3 protein: ASSVGLTLNTEAF

V gene: TRBV5-1
CDR3 protein: ASSLDGAYEQY

V gene: TRBV28
CDR3 protein: ASSSGGQGFGGANVLT

V gene: TRBV28
CDR3 protein: ASSFVDSEAF

V gene: TRBV2
CDR3 protein: ASSEEGSDTEAF

V gene: TRBV7-2
CDR3 protein: ASSLTGRSYNEQF

V gene: TRBV7-3
CDR3 protein: ASSSEVAGSEEQF

V gene: TRBV27
CDR3 protein: ASSLRLPIRGYNEQF

V gene: TRBV7-3
CDR3 protein: ASSLRPHAGGGTDTQY